These 23 T cell receptor beta chains share one sample of origin, sequenced in a study of blood T cell repertoires in COVID-19. Profiling relied on immunoSEQ multiplex PCR, and the TCRdb table lists in-frame clones only, not all of them. Here the sample spans under 350,000 clones, approximately 86% being singletons. Sequenced sample: PBMCs or T cells enriched from blood (not recorded which). The receptors come from a woman between 40 and 55 years old with acute COVID-19.

The V gene is TRBV28, the J gene TRBJ1-4, with unresolved D. Germline assignment: CDR1 MDHEN and CDR2 SYDVKM. Trimming cost V 5 bases and J 0 bases, with 10 bases left between them. This CDR3 has 15 residues. The CDR3 DNA reads TGTGCCAGCAGTATTGCCGGGACAACTAATGAAAAACTGTTTTTT. This encodes CASSIAGTTNEKLFF.

J is TRBJ2-3 and V is TRBV9; 7 nucleotides match TRBD2. This CDR3 has 16 amino acids. The V segment lost 3 bases and the J segment 2 bases; nucleotides outside the gene matches: 9. Germline V gene lookup returns CDR1 SGDLS and CDR2 YYNGEE. CDR3 sequence: CASSGGLGTITDTQYF. The DNA of the CDR3 is TGTGCCAGCAGCGGAGGACTAGGGACGATCACAGATACGCAGTATTTT. Together with reference TRBV9 and TRBJ2-3, the CDR3 gives the full variable domain: DSGVTQTPKHLITATGQRVTLRCSPRSGDLSVYWYQQSLDQGLQFLIQYYNGEERAKGNILERFSAQQFPDLHSELNLSSLELGDSALYFCASSGGLGTITDTQYFGPGTRLTVL.

The V call is TRBV27, the J call TRBJ1-4; D is unclear. This CDR3 is built from 14 residues. V lost 0 bases and J lost 6, with 8 bases in between. Germline V lookup: CDR1 MNHEY, CDR2 SMNVEV (reference sequence). The CDR3 bases are TGTGCCAGCAGTTTATCAACGGGTCATGAAAAACTGTTTTTT. Protein: CASSLSTGHEKLFF.

The chain employs TRBV12-5 and TRBJ2-2, with 9 bases lining up with TRBD2. CDR3 length equals 14 residues. V dropped 4 bases and J dropped 6; count of bases not matched to a gene: 3. The V gene's germline CDR1 is LGHNT and CDR2 FRNRAP. Here the CDR3 DNA reads TGTGCTAGTGGTTCGGGACTAGCCCCCGGGGAGCTGTTTTTT. It yields the protein CASGSGLAPGELFF.

A few counts support this clone. This chain links TRBV19 with TRBJ2-1; 9 bases map to TRBD2. In germline, CDR1 is LNHDA, CDR2 SQIVND (reference sequence). With 0 bases clipped from V and 5 bases from J, the junction kept 8 bases outside the gene matches. This CDR3 is built from 17 residues. CDR3 in DNA: TGTGCCAGTAGTATAGAGGCGGGGCTAGCGGGGAACAATGAGCAGTTCTTC. Residues: CASSIEAGLAGNNEQFF. Full variable domain (missing parts from reference TRBV19 and TRBJ2-1): DGGITQSPKYLFRKEGQNVTLSCEQNLNHDAMYWYRQDPGQGLRLIYYSQIVNDFQKGDIAEGYSVSREKKESFPLTVTSAQKNPTAFYLCASSIEAGLAGNNEQFFGPGTRLTVL.

The chain recombines TRBV5-4 with TRBJ1-2; a possible D gene is TRBD1 (5 bases). The CDR3 loop spans 14 amino acids. Trimming took 1 base from V and 8 from J, leaving 15 bases between them. The germline gives CDR1 SGHNT, CDR2 YYREEE (reference sequence). The CDR3 sequence: CASSLMEGLLGYTF. CDR3 nucleotides: TGTGCCAGCAGCTTGATGGAGGGGCTGTTGGGCTACACCTTC.

This chain uses TRBV19 with TRBJ1-4; D unresolved. The CDR3 consists of 14 residues. From germline, CDR1 is LNHDA and CDR2 SQIVND (reference sequence). V lost 7 bases and J lost 8, with 17 bases in between. CDR3 DNA sequence: TGTGCCAGTAATTCACGAGGGCTTGAGGAAAAACTGTTTTTT. This sequence encodes CASNSRGLEEKLFF.

V gene TRBV19 combines with J gene TRBJ1-2; D call uncertain. The ends were cut back, 3 bases at V and 0 bases at J, with 11 bases in the middle. Germline lookup yields CDR1 LNHDA and CDR2 SQIVND (reference sequence). The CDR3 extends over 15 amino acids. CDR3 DNA: TGTGCCAGTAGTATTCTCAGGCCAACTAACTATGGCTACACCTTC. It encodes CASSILRPTNYGYTF.

The genes are TRBV18 and TRBJ2-7; a possible D gene is TRBD2 (5 bases). V was trimmed by 2 bases and J by 0 bases, leaving 11 bases between them. CDR3 length equals 15 residues. CDR1 and CDR2 (germline): KGHSH, LQKENI. The CDR3 region is CASSPGSARSYEQYF. The DNA for the CDR3 is TGTGCCAGCTCACCAGGTAGCGCCCGCTCCTACGAGCAGTACTTC.

This chain uses TRBV19 with TRBJ2-1; D remains ambiguous. This CDR3 has 17 residues. V lost 4 bases to trimming and J lost 0 bases, with 16 bases between them. The germline CDR1 and CDR2 sequences are LNHDA and SQIVND (reference sequence). The CDR3 region is CASSTHRSERSYNEQFF. The CDR3 nucleotides are TGTGCCAGTAGTACACATCGGAGCGAGCGCTCCTACAATGAGCAGTTCTTC.

Remarks on this clone: One end of the junction varies from germline; a read error may be responsible. The chain has TRBV18 and TRBJ1-2; D ambiguous. CDR3 length equals 14 residues. Germline CDR1 reads KGHSH; CDR2 reads LQKENI. CDR3 in DNA: TGTGCCAGCTCACCCCCAAAATTCAACTATGACTACACCTTC. Amino acids: CASSPPKFNYDYTF. Variable domain in full (rest from reference TRBV18 and TRBJ1-2): NAGVMQNPRHLVRRRGQEARLRCSPMKGHSHVYWYRQLPEEGLKFMVYLQKENIIDESGMPKERFSAEFPKEGPSILRIQQVVRGDSAAYFCASSPPKFNYDYTFGSGTRLTVV.

The V call is TRBV18, the J call TRBJ1-1; no reliable D call. The CDR3 consists of 15 residues. V was clipped by 3 bases and J by 3 bases, with 14 bases between them. Germline V gene sequence: CDR1 KGHSH, CDR2 LQKENI. The CDR3 sequence is CASSPDFKADTEAFF. CDR3 DNA: TGTGCCAGCTCACCGGACTTTAAGGCGGACACTGAAGCTTTCTTT.

This chain connects TRBV10-3 to TRBJ2-1; TRBD2 matches 13 bases. The CDR3 is made up of 18 amino acids. Germline CDR1 reads ENHRY; CDR2 reads SYGVKD. V gave up 0 bases and J gave up 5 bases; unmatched junction bases: 7. The CDR3: CAISESRTSGSINNEQFF. For the CDR3, the DNA is TGTGCCATCAGTGAGTCACGGACTAGCGGGAGCATAAACAATGAGCAGTTCTTC.

The V and J genes are TRBV7-9 and TRBJ2-7, with 8 nucleotides matching TRBD1. With 1 base clipped from V and 5 bases from J, the junction kept 1 base outside the gene matches. Germline values: CDR1 SEHNR, CDR2 FQNEAQ (reference sequence). The CDR3 loop spans 13 amino acids. The chain's CDR3 is CASSLGRGHEQYF. In DNA form, the CDR3 reads TGTGCCAGCAGCTTAGGCAGGGGGCACGAGCAGTACTTC.

This clone has only one observation. This sequence joins TRBV19 and TRBJ2-1, with 13 bases that match TRBD2. Trimming at V came to 3 bases and at J to 4 bases, leaving 15 bases not matched to a gene. CDR1 LNHDA and CDR2 SQIVND come from the germline V gene (reference sequence). The CDR3 sequence is 20 residues long. In nucleotides, the CDR3 is TGTGCCAGTAGTATGGTTAGTGGTGGGACTAGCGGGAAGGTATACAATGAGCAGTTCTTC. Amino acids: CASSMVSGGTSGKVYNEQFF.

The rearrangement links TRBV5-1 to TRBJ2-4; 8 nucleotides align to TRBD1. The V gene's germline CDR1 is SGHRS and CDR2 YFSETQ. The V gene end was trimmed by 4 bases and the J gene end by 6 bases; junction bases not matched to a gene: 12. This CDR3 has 16 residues. The CDR3 DNA follows: TGCGCCAGCAGCCTTCGGGCCGGACAGGGCCCAAACATTCAGTACTTC. Its translation: CASSLRAGQGPNIQYF.

Written as DNA, the CDR3 is TGTGCCAGCAGCCAAGACCCACTAGCGGGGTTGTTCAATGAGCAGTTCTTC. Translating it yields CASSQDPLAGLFNEQFF. The chain carries TRBV4-2 and TRBJ2-1, with 10 bases fitting TRBD2. This CDR3 is 17 amino acids long. V gave up 0 bases and J gave up 6 bases; unmatched junction bases: 8. The germline V gene encodes CDR1 LGHNA and CDR2 YNFKEQ.

The chain uses TRBV28 and TRBJ2-7; 10 bases fit TRBD2. Germline trimming cut 5 bases from V and 8 bases from J; bases unmatched to any gene: 18. The CDR3 spans 17 residues. Germline-derived CDR1 and CDR2 are MDHEN and SYDVKM. The CDR3 region is CASSPHSTSGPQGKQYF. For the CDR3, the DNA is TGTGCCAGCAGTCCGCATTCGACTAGCGGGCCCCAGGGGAAGCAGTACTTC.

The chain combines TRBV4-1 with TRBJ1-1; 8 nucleotides match TRBD1. V was pared by 1 base and J by 2 bases, with 12 bases of the junction left unmatched. Per germline, CDR1 MGHRA and CDR2 YSYEKL. CDR3 length equals 18 residues. In DNA form, the CDR3 reads TGCGCCAGCAGCCAAGGGGGGGGACAGGTCGGTAGCAACACTGAAGCTTTCTTT. The encoded protein is CASSQGGGQVGSNTEAFF.

This clone has just a few counts. The gene calls are TRBV10-3 and TRBJ1-5; D is perhaps TRBD1 (6 bases). The CDR3 runs 15 residues. V was trimmed by 6 bases and J by 0 bases, leaving 12 bases between them. CDR1 is ENHRY, CDR2 SYGVKD, per germline. The CDR3 sequence is CAISDDRYSNQPQHF. Here the CDR3 DNA reads TGTGCCATCAGCGATGACAGGTATAGCAATCAGCCCCAGCATTTT.

This clone has more than one count but fewer than ten. The V call is TRBV16, the J call TRBJ2-7; D is unresolved. V dropped 0 bases and J dropped 2 bases, with 5 bases sitting between them. Germline lookup yields CDR1 KGHSY and CDR2 FQNENV. This CDR3 is 13 amino acids long. Written as DNA, the CDR3 is TGTGCCAGCAGCCAATCATCCGCCTACGAGCAGTACTTC. Translated: CASSQSSAYEQYF.

The V and J genes are TRBV9 and TRBJ2-1, with D maybe TRBD1 (5 bases). The CDR3 has 15 residues. V shed 6 bases and J shed 0 bases, with 13 bases lying between them. The germline gives CDR1 SGDLS, CDR2 YYNGEE. CDR3 DNA: TGTGCCAGCACCCTAGGGCAGGGCTCCTACAATGAGCAGTTCTTC. Translation: CASTLGQGSYNEQFF.

Here the CDR3 DNA reads TGTGCCAGCAGTTCCACCTTAACAGGGACGGGTAATTCACCCCTCCACTTT. It is translated as CASSSTLTGTGNSPLHF. V and J are TRBV6-2 or TRBV6-3 and TRBJ1-6, with D tentatively TRBD1 (6 bases). Looked up from germline, CDR1 is MNHEY and CDR2 is SVGEGT. This CDR3 spans 17 amino acids. Trimming shortened V by 4 bases and J by 6 bases, and 19 bases separated the two germline ends.